This T cell receptor (beta chain) was sequenced during a study of beta chain features in type 1 diabetes. Study findings and constraints: A closer apparent resemblance between naive, central memory and Treg TCRB repertoires was seen in patients than in healthy donors. VDJ junctions in type 1 diabetes patients carried more deletions and fewer insertions.

In its sample, this clone was seen once. Its target is unknown. The whole isolated RNA underwent reverse transcription, so sequencing captured expressed TCRB transcripts. Clones were sequenced by immunoSEQ multiplex PCR, and TCRdb holds only the in-frame ones, with some missing. This sample has almost 350,000 clones, with roughly 21% found just once. The purity of all sorted populations exceeded 98%. V shed 6 bases, J shed 4 bases, and the junction held 10 bases outside the gene matches. In germline, CDR1 is KGHSH, CDR2 LQKENI. This CDR3 has 16 residues. This rearrangement joins TRBV18 to TRBJ2-5; 11 bases align to TRBD1. The clonotype was recovered from a woman between 18 and 29 years old in good health. The specimen sequenced was naive CD4+ T cells from blood. The CDR3 bases are TGTGCCAGCTCCCCGAATTCCGGGACAGGGGGAGAGACCCAGTACTTC. Its protein is CASSPNSGTGGETQYF.